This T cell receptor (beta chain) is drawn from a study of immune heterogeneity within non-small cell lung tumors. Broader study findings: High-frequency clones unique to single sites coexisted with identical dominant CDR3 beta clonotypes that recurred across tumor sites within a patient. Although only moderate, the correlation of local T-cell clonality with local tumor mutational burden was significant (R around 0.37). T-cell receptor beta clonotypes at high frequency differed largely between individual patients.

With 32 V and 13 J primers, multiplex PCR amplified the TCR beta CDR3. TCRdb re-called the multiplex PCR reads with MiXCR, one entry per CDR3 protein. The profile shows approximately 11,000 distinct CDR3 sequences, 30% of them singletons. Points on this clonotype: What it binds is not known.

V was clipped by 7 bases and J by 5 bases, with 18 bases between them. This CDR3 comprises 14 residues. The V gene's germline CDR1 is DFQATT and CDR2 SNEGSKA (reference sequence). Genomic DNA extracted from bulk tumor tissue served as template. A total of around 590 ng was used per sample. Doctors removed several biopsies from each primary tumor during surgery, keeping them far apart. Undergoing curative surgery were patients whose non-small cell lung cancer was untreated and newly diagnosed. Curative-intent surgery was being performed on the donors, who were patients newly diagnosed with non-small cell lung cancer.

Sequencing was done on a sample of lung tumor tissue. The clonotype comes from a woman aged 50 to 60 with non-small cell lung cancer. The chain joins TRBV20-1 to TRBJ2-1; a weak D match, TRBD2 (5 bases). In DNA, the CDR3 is TGCAGTGTCCGGAAGGCTAGCTGCAACAATGAGCAGTTCTTC. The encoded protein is CSVRKASCNNEQFF.